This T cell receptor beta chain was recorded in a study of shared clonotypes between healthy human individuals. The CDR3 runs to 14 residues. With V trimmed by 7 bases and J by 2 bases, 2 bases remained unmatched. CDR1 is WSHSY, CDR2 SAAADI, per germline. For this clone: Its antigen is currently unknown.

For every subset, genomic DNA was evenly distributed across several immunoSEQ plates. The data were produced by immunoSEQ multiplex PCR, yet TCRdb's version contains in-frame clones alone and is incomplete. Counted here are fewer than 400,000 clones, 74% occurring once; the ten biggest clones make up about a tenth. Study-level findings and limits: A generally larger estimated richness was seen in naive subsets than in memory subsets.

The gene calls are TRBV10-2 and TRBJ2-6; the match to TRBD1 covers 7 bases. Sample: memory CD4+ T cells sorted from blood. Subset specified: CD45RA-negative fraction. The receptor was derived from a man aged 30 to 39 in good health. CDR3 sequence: CASKDRAGANVLTF. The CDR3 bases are TGCGCCAGCAAAGACAGGGCTGGGGCCAACGTCCTGACTTTC.